This TCR beta chain was observed in a study of CXCR3-negative and CXCR3-positive naive CD8 T cells. CDR1 and CDR2 from the germline V gene are MDHEN and SYDVKM. The CDR3 covers 11 residues. Study observations and caveats: Relative to CXCR3-negative naive cells, CXCR3-positive naive cells had more hydrophobic TRB CDR3s. High diversity, comparable across both naive subsets, contrasted with much lower diversity in memory CD8+ cells.

Triplicate sorts of around 300,000 cells per CD8+ subset. By phenotype, naive CD8+ T cells were CD45RO-CCR7+CD27+CD95-. 5' RACE that incorporated UMI labels was used to prepare the TRB cDNA libraries. Using the 5' RACE reads, TCRdb records one entry per CDR3 protein without DNA. This sample lists some 150,000 distinct CDR3 sequences; its ten largest clones have around 0.44%. Remarks on this clonotype: Antigen: not known.

Sequenced input: naive CXCR3+ CD8+ T cells from blood. The subset is: CD45RO-CCR7+CD27+CD95- naive CD8+ T cells expressing CXCR3 (TNR3+). The chain uses TRBV28 and TRBJ1-5. The receptor was derived from a human donor in good health. Some clones in this sample may be carry-over from other donors' samples. CDR3 sequence reads: CASSYSQPQHF.